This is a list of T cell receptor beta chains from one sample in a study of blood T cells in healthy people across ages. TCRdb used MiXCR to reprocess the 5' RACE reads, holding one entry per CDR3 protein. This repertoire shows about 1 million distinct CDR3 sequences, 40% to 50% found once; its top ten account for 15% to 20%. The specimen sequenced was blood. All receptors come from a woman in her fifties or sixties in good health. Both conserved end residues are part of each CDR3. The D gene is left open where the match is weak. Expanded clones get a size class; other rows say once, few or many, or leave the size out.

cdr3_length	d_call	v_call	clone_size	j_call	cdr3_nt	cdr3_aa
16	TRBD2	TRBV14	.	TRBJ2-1	TGTGCCAGCAGTCCATTTCCTAGCGGCTCCTACAATGAGCAGTTCTTC	CASSPFPSGSYNEQFF
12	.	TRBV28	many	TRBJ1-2	TGTGCCAGCAGTTTAGGGTCGGAGAGCTACACCTTC	CASSLGSESYTF
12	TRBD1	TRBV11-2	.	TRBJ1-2	TGTGCCAGCACCCTGACAGGGGGCGGCTACACCTTC	CASTLTGGGYTF
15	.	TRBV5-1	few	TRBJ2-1	TGCGCCAGCAGCTTGGAACTATTGGGCTACAATGAGCAGTTCTTC	CASSLELLGYNEQFF
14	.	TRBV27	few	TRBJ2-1	TGTGCCAGCAGCGTCTATGGTTCTGGAGATGAGCAGTTCTTC	CASSVYGSGDEQFF
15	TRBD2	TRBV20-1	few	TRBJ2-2	TGCAGTGCTCAAGGGACTAGCGGGAGTACCGGGGAGCTGTTTTTT	CSAQGTSGSTGELFF
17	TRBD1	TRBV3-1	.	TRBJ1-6	TGTGCCAGCAGCCAAGTTTCCTCGGGACAGTATAATTCACCCCTCCACTTT	CASSQVSSGQYNSPLHF
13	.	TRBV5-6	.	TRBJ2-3	TGTGCCAGCAGCCCCCGACCCACAAATACGCAGTATTTT	CASSPRPTNTQYF
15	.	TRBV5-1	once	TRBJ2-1	TGCGCCAGCAGCTTGTATGTGGGGAGTTACCATGAGCAGTTCTTC	CASSLYVGSYHEQFF
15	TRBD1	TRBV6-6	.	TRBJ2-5	TGTGCCAGCACCAACTCTGGACAGGGTCAAGAGACCCAGTACTTC	CASTNSGQGQETQYF
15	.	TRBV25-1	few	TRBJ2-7	TGTGCCAGCAGTGAATGGAGGGATTTAGGTGGCGAGCAGTACTTC	CASSEWRDLGGEQYF
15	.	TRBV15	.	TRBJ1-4	TGTGCCACCAGATCCCCCGGACAGCCAAATGAAAAACTGTTTTTT	CATRSPGQPNEKLFF
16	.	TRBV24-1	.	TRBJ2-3	TGTGCCACCAGTGAGACAGGAGGAGAGGGCACAGATACGCAGTATTTT	CATSETGGEGTDTQYF
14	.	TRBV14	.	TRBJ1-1	TGTGCCAGCAGCCAGAGGCATGGGGAGACTGAAGCTTTCTTT	CASSQRHGETEAFF
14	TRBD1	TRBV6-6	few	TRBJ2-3	TGTGCCAGCGTCCTCCCGGGACAGCCGGATACGCAGTATTTT	CASVLPGQPDTQYF
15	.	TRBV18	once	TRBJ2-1	TGTGCCAGCTCACCACCGCAAATGGTCTACAATGAGCAGTTCTTC	CASSPPQMVYNEQFF
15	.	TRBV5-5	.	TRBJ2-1	TGTGCCAGCAGCTGGGGGACATTTACCTACAATGAGCAGTTCTTC	CASSWGTFTYNEQFF
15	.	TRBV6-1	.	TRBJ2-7	TGTGCCAGCAGTGAAGCGCGGGAAGTAGGTTACGAGCAGTACTTC	CASSEAREVGYEQYF
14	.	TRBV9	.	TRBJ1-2	TGTGCCAGCAGCGGGAGACAGGAGTACTATGGCTACACCTTC	CASSGRQEYYGYTF
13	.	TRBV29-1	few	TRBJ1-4	TGCAGCGCGAGAATAGGGAACAATGAAAAACTGTTTTTT	CSARIGNNEKLFF
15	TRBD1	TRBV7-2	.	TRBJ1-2	TGTGCCAGCAGCCTGGGACAGGGGGGGAACCATGGCTACACCTTC	CASSLGQGGNHGYTF
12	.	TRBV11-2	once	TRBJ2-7	TGTGCCAGCGCGCCGCTAGACTACGAGCAGTACTTC	CASAPLDYEQYF
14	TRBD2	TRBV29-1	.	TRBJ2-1	TGCAGCGTTCTAGCGGTACTCTCCTACAATGAGCAGTTCTTC	CSVLAVLSYNEQFF
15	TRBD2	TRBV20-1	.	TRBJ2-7	TGCAGTGCTAGAGACGGGACTAGCGTAACCTACGAGCAGTACTTC	CSARDGTSVTYEQYF
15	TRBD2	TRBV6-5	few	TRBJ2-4	TGTGCCAGCAGTTACTCGGTGGGGGGAGGGGACATTCAGTACTTC	CASSYSVGGGDIQYF
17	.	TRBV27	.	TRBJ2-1	TGTGCCAGCAGTTTCCTAGGGGCGAGCGGGTCTTACAATGAGCAGTTCTTC	CASSFLGASGSYNEQFF
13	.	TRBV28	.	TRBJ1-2	TGTGCCAGTCACAGCTCACCTAACTATGGCTACACCTTC	CASHSSPNYGYTF
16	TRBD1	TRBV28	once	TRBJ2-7	TGTGCCAGCAGTTTAAACCCGACGACAGGGCTCGACGAGCAGTACTTC	CASSLNPTTGLDEQYF
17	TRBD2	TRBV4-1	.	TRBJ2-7	TGCGCCAGCAGCCAAGAAGGACTAGCGGGAAGCACCGACGAGCAGTACTTC	CASSQEGLAGSTDEQYF
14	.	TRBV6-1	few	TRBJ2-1	TGTGCCAGCCGGTTTGGGTTAGGCCCTGATGAGCAGTTCTTC	CASRFGLGPDEQFF
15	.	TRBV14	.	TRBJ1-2	TGTGCCAGCAGCCAAGATCGGTGGGGGCTCGGAGGCTACACCTTC	CASSQDRWGLGGYTF
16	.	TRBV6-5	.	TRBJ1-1	TGTGCCAGTAGTTACGGGCAGGGAGGCAGGTTCACTGAAGCTTTCTTT	CASSYGQGGRFTEAFF
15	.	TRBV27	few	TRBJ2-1	TGTGCCAGCAGTTACTGGGCCGCCGAGGGGAACGAGCAGTTCTTC	CASSYWAAEGNEQFF
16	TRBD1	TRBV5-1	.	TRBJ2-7	TGCGCCAGCAGCAACCCGGGGGGGACAGGGGTCAACGAGCAGTACTTC	CASSNPGGTGVNEQYF
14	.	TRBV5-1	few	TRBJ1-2	TGCGCCAGCAGCTTGGGGGTTAACGACTATGGCTACACCTTC	CASSLGVNDYGYTF
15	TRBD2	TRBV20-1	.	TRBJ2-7	TGCAGTGCTAGACGGCTAGCGGGAGGATCCTACGAGCAGTACTTC	CSARRLAGGSYEQYF
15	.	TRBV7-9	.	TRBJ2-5	TGTGCCAGCAGCTTAGCCCAGAACAATCAAGAGACCCAGTACTTC	CASSLAQNNQETQYF